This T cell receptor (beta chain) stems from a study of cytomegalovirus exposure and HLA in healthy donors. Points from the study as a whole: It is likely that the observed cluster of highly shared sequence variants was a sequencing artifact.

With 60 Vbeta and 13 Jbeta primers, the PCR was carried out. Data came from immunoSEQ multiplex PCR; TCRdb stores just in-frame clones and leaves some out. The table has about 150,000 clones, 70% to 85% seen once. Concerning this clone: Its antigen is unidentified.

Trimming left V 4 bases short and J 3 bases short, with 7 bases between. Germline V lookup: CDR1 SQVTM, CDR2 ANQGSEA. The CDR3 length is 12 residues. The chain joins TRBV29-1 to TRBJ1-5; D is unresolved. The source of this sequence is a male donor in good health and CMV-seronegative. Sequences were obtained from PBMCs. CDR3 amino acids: CSVGGDNQPQHF. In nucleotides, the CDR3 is TGCAGCGTTGGAGGAGACAATCAGCCCCAGCATTTT.